A selection of T cell receptor beta chains follows, all from one sample in a study of shared clonotypes between healthy human individuals. Profiling relied on immunoSEQ multiplex PCR, and the TCRdb table lists in-frame clones only, not all of them. The sample lists about 490,000 clones, 76% seen once, with 13% in the top ten. Material: PBMCs. Receptor source: a middle-aged woman in good health. Some clones in this sample may be carry-over from other donors' samples. Both conserved end residues are part of each CDR3. Each record gives: clone size, J gene, V gene, D gene, CDR3 DNA, CDR3 protein. The D gene is left open where the match is weak. Clone size appears in some rows only: once, few, many, or a class for an expanded clone.

.,TRBJ1-1,TRBV7-9,.,TGTGCCAGCAGCGAACTCTATACAGGGCCCACTGAAGCTTTCTTT,CASSELYTGPTEAFF
.,TRBJ2-3,TRBV7-2,TRBD1,TGTGCCAGCAGCTTAGCCGGGACAGGGGGCTTTCAAGATACGCAGTATTTT,CASSLAGTGGFQDTQYF
.,TRBJ2-5,TRBV18,.,TGTGCCAGCTCACCACCGCCAGCTGGAGAGACCCAGTACTTC,CASSPPPAGETQYF
.,TRBJ2-7,TRBV18,TRBD2,TGTGCCAGCTCACCGGAGGCTAGCGGGTCTTACGAGCAGTACTTC,CASSPEASGSYEQYF
few,TRBJ1-2,TRBV2,TRBD1,TGTGCCAGCAGCGTTTACGGGACAGTGCCTGGCTACACCTTC,CASSVYGTVPGYTF
.,TRBJ1-5,TRBV10-3,.,TGTGCCATCGCGGGAGGCATCGGTCAGCCCCAGCATTTT,CAIAGGIGQPQHF
.,TRBJ2-5,TRBV4-2,TRBD2,TGTGCCAGCAGCCAAGAAGGTCTAGCGGGGGAGACCCAGTACTTC,CASSQEGLAGETQYF
many,TRBJ2-1,TRBV18,TRBD2,TGTGCCAGCTCACCATCCAAATCGGGAGGCTCGCAAGATGAGCAGTTCTTC,CASSPSKSGGSQDEQFF
.,TRBJ2-7,TRBV13,TRBD2,TGTGCCAGCAGCTCCGGACTAGCGGTAAGCTACGAGCAGTACTTC,CASSSGLAVSYEQYF
.,TRBJ2-2,TRBV5-1,TRBD2,TGCGCCAGCAGCTCCACTAGCGGCACCGGGGAGCTGTTTTTT,CASSSTSGTGELFF
.,TRBJ1-2,TRBV28,TRBD1,TGTGCCAGCAGCAGATCGGACAGGCTCTATGGCTACACCTTC,CASSRSDRLYGYTF
.,TRBJ2-7,TRBV4-2,TRBD2,TGTGCCAGCAGCTTAGCGGGAGGGCCCACTAGATACGAGCAGTACTTC,CASSLAGGPTRYEQYF
.,TRBJ2-1,TRBV29-1,TRBD1,TGCAGCGTTGTACCTTTCGGACAGGAAGGGGGTTCCCCATTCTTC,CSVVPFGQEGGSPFF
.,TRBJ2-7,TRBV7-6,TRBD2,TGTGCCAGCAGCCCCTCTCCAGTGGCTAGCGGGACCTACGAGCAGTACTTC,CASSPSPVASGTYEQYF
.,TRBJ1-1,TRBV7-3,.,TGTGCCAGCAGCCCTACGGTCGGAATTAGCACTGAAGCTTTCTTT,CASSPTVGISTEAFF
.,TRBJ1-2,TRBV27,TRBD1,TGTGCCAGCAGTTTTGGACAGGGGAAGGGCTACACCTTC,CASSFGQGKGYTF
.,TRBJ2-7,TRBV13,.,TGTGCCAGCAGCTCTCAGGGTATCTCCTACGAGCAGTACTTC,CASSSQGISYEQYF
few,TRBJ1-4,TRBV13,TRBD1,TGTGCCAGCAGCAGCAGGGACAGGGCACCTAATGAAAAACTGTTTTTT,CASSSRDRAPNEKLFF
few,TRBJ1-1,TRBV19,.,TGTGCCAGTAGTATAGTAGCAGGGAGGGGCACTGAAGCTTTCTTT,CASSIVAGRGTEAFF
few,TRBJ2-5,TRBV11-1,TRBD1,TGTGCCAGCAGCCCATCGGGACAGGGTTCCTTTTCCCAAGAGACCCAGTACTTC,CASSPSGQGSFSQETQYF
.,TRBJ2-3,TRBV10-3,TRBD1,TGTGCCATCAGTATGACAGGGTCTACCACAGATACGCAGTATTTT,CAISMTGSTTDTQYF
.,TRBJ1-2,TRBV6-1,.,TGTGCCAGCAAGCCCGGACAGAATCTTAACTATGGCTACACCTTC,CASKPGQNLNYGYTF
few,TRBJ1-5,TRBV4-2,.,TGTGCCAGCAGCCAAGTCGAGGGCCTTATGGGCAATCAGCCCCAGCATTTT,CASSQVEGLMGNQPQHF
few,TRBJ2-3,TRBV5-4,TRBD2,TGTGCCAGCAGCTCGCTAGCGGGAGGGCTGACAGATACGCAGTATTTT,CASSSLAGGLTDTQYF
.,TRBJ1-2,TRBV2,.,TGTGCCAGCAGTGATGGGGCGAACTATGGCTACACCTTC,CASSDGANYGYTF
.,TRBJ2-3,TRBV30,.,TGTGCCTGGAGCAAGGGCAGAGATACGCAGTATTTT,CAWSKGRDTQYF
.,TRBJ2-7,TRBV6-6,TRBD1,TGTGCCAGCAGCCTGGGCGTGGACAGGGCTTCCTACGAGCAGTACTTC,CASSLGVDRASYEQYF